These 27 T cell receptor beta chains originate from one sample sequenced in a study of T-cell reconstitution after alpha-beta-depleted transplantation in children. Preparing the TCRbeta library involved the use of unique molecular identifiers. Each CDR3 protein is one row after TCRdb ran MiXCR on the PCR reads. The sample has approximately 640,000 distinct CDR3 sequences, 16% seen once. The starting material was PBMCs from the stem cell graft donor, obtained from the stem cell graft. The receptors originated from a human donor who donated a stem cell graft to a child with acute myeloid leukemia.

V gene TRBV28 combines with J gene TRBJ2-7, with TRBD2 as a possible D gene (5 bases). The germline CDR1 and CDR2 sequences are MDHEN and SYDVKM. This CDR3 has 13 residues. V lost 10 bases and J 2 bases, leaving 15 bases between the germline ends. CDR3 in DNA: TGTGCCACCGATCCGGGAACCACCTACGAGCAGTACTTC. Translated: CATDPGTTYEQYF.

The chain links TRBV7-9 to TRBJ1-1; TRBD1 aligns across 10 bases. V shed 6 bases, J shed 5 bases, and the junction held 9 bases outside the gene matches. The CDR3 loop spans 15 amino acids. Germline lookup yields CDR1 SEHNR and CDR2 FQNEAQ (reference sequence). The CDR3 protein is CASSQPGTGETEAFF. CDR3 nucleotides: TGTGCCAGCAGTCAACCCGGGACAGGGGAAACTGAAGCTTTCTTT.

This clonotype was seen more than once but under ten times. The CDR3, as DNA: TGTGCCAGCAGCTCTCCTACGGGACACCCCACCGGGGAGCTGTTTTTT. It is translated as CASSSPTGHPTGELFF. The chain is built from TRBV13 and TRBJ2-2; D is perhaps TRBD1 (6 bases). CDR3 length equals 16 residues. CDR1 is PRHDT, CDR2 FYEKMQ, per germline (reference sequence). With 4 bases removed from V and 4 bases from J, the gap between germline ends came to 16 bases.

This clonotype was observed many times. The J gene is TRBJ1-6, the V gene TRBV20-1, with 9 nucleotides matching TRBD1. CDR1 is DFQATT, CDR2 SNEGSKA, per germline (reference sequence). The CDR3 is 13 residues long. V trimming: 2 bases; J trimming: 10 bases; junction bases outside the gene matches: 3. Here the CDR3 reads CSARRDRASPLHF. Here the CDR3 DNA reads TGCAGTGCTAGAAGGGACAGGGCCTCACCCCTCCACTTT.

The chain uses TRBV20-1 and TRBJ1-4; 11 bases are shared with TRBD1. The V and J ends lost 6 bases and 11 bases, in that order; junction bases with no gene match: 11. The CDR3 has 14 amino acids. The V gene's germline CDR1 is DFQATT and CDR2 SNEGSKA (reference sequence). CDR3 sequence: CSADPGQGVGKLFF. The CDR3 bases are TGCAGTGCCGACCCGGGACAGGGGGTAGGGAAACTGTTTTTT.

The chain links TRBV25-1 to TRBJ2-3; maybe TRBD2 (5 bases). CDR3 size: 15 residues. Trimming removed 4 bases at V and 5 bases at J, with 16 bases between. Germline CDR1 reads MGHDK; CDR2 reads SYGVNS. The CDR3 nucleotides read TGTGCCAGCAGTGGGGCGGGCTCAACTGGAGATACGCAGTATTTT. Translation: CASSGAGSTGDTQYF.

This clonotype was found many times. V and J are TRBV12-3 or TRBV12-4 and TRBJ2-5; a weak D match, TRBD1 (6 bases). This CDR3 is built from 12 residues. V was pared by 10 bases and J by 7 bases, with 16 bases between. CDR3: CATSPDRRTQYF. CDR3 DNA sequence: TGTGCCACCTCCCCCGACAGGAGGACCCAGTACTTC.

This clonotype turned up a few times. The chain combines TRBV4-2 with TRBJ1-3; the D is unclear. This CDR3 spans 15 amino acids. V gave up 3 bases and J gave up 0 bases, with 9 bases separating them. Germline V gene data show CDR1 as LGHNA and CDR2 as YNFKEQ. The CDR3 spells CASSHVKGSGNTIYF. For the CDR3, the DNA is TGTGCCAGCAGCCACGTCAAGGGCTCTGGAAACACCATATATTTT.

The chain employs TRBV12-3 or TRBV12-4 and TRBJ1-1; possible D gene TRBD1, 6 bases. The V end was cut by 7 bases, the J end by 6 bases, with 15 bases between. The CDR3 totals 13 residues. The CDR3 sequence is CASTREGGSEAFF. The CDR3 nucleotides read TGTGCCAGCACCCGGGAGGGGGGCTCTGAAGCTTTCTTT.

In its sample, this clonotype was seen many times. The V call is TRBV7-2, the J call TRBJ1-5, with TRBD1 matching 10 bases. The germline CDR1 and CDR2 sequences are SGHTA and FQGNSA. With 0 bases clipped from V and 5 bases from J, the junction kept 4 bases outside the gene matches. The CDR3 runs 16 residues. Here the CDR3 reads CASSLAVTGGDQPQHF. CDR3 nucleotide sequence: TGTGCCAGCAGCTTAGCCGTGACAGGGGGCGATCAGCCCCAGCATTTT. Full variable domain (remainder filled in from reference TRBV7-2 and TRBJ1-5): GAGVSQSPSNKVTEKGKDVELRCDPISGHTALYWYRQSLGQGLEFLIYFQGNSAPDKSGLPSDRFSAERTGGSVSTLTIQRTQQEDSAVYLCASSLAVTGGDQPQHFGDGTRLSIL.

This chain links TRBV5-5 with TRBJ2-1, with D possibly being TRBD2 (5 bases). Trimming cost V 5 bases and J 15 bases, with 18 bases left between them. Germline values: CDR1 SGHKS, CDR2 YYEKEE (reference sequence). The CDR3 has 12 residues. CDR3 DNA sequence: TGTGCCAGCAGTTACCGGGAAAAAAGCCTGTTCTTC. Translation: CASSYREKSLFF.

The table lists this clonotype with many counts. The chain carries TRBV10-3 and TRBJ2-7; 7 nucleotides align to TRBD1. CDR1 is ENHRY and CDR2 is SYGVKD in the germline V gene. CDR3 length: 15 amino acids. After removal of 3 bases from V and 3 bases from J, the junction contained 8 bases not matched to a gene. CDR3 region: CAISDRDRPNYEQYF. CDR3 nucleotide sequence: TGTGCCATCAGTGATCGGGACAGACCTAACTACGAGCAGTACTTC.

This clonotype showed up just a few times. This sequence joins TRBV6-1 and TRBJ1-2, with a tentative D call TRBD1 (6 bases). The germline V gene has CDR1 MNHNS and CDR2 SASEGT. Between the trimmed V and J ends, which lost 5 bases and 2 bases, there was a span of 9 bases. This CDR3 has 13 amino acids. The DNA for the CDR3 is TGTGCCAGCAGTAAGACAGGAAACTATGGCTACACCTTC. Residues: CASSKTGNYGYTF.

This clonotype was seen just once. This rearrangement joins TRBV13 to TRBJ1-4, with D maybe TRBD1 (5 bases). The CDR3 extends over 16 amino acids. The V gene lost 8 bases and the J gene lost 2 bases, with 18 bases spanning the gap. In germline, CDR1 is PRHDT, CDR2 FYEKMQ (reference sequence). This CDR3 reads CASARLFGGTNEKLFF. For the CDR3, the DNA is TGTGCCAGCGCCCGACTCTTTGGGGGGACTAATGAAAAACTGTTTTTT.

This clonotype was counted between two and nine times. The genes are TRBV7-7 and TRBJ2-5; D uncertain. The CDR3 totals 17 residues. CDR1 and CDR2 (germline): SSHAT, FNYEAQ (reference sequence). V lost 5 bases and J lost 3, with 22 bases in between. DNA for the CDR3: TGTGCCAGCAGCCCTGCCAGCGTGTATATCGGAGAAGAGACCCAGTACTTC. As protein: CASSPASVYIGEETQYF.

This clonotype was seen only a few times. The rearrangement joins TRBV4-3 to TRBJ2-1; 11 bases agree with TRBD2. Looked up from germline, CDR1 is LGHNA and CDR2 is YSLEER. V lost 1 base and J lost 0; bases outside the gene matches: 2. The CDR3 is 17 amino acids. The CDR3 reads CASSQGLAGGSYNEQFF. The CDR3 DNA follows: TGCGCCAGCAGCCAAGGGCTAGCGGGGGGCTCCTACAATGAGCAGTTCTTC.

There are a few counts of this clonotype. The CDR3 DNA is TGTGCCAGCAGACCTCGGACAGGGAGGTATCAGCCCCAGCATTTT. The encoded protein is CASRPRTGRYQPQHF. This chain joins TRBV28 and TRBJ1-5; 8 nucleotides agree with TRBD1. V shed 6 bases and J 5 bases; nucleotides not matched to a gene: 9. The CDR3 has 15 residues. Germline V gene lookup returns CDR1 MDHEN and CDR2 SYDVKM.

In regard to this clonotype: One base away lies a much larger clone, so this may be a sequencing read error. The chain joins TRBV20-1 to TRBJ1-2; TRBD1 matches 9 bases. The CDR3 contains 16 residues. Germline V CDR1 and CDR2: DFQATT, SNEGSKA (reference sequence). CDR3 in DNA: TGCTGTGCTAGTCGACAGGGGGTATGGGCTAACTATGGCTACACCTTC. Its translation: CCASRQGVWANYGYTF.

The gene calls are TRBV9 and TRBJ2-3, with a weak D call TRBD1 (5 bases). Germline V CDR1 and CDR2: SGDLS, YYNGEE. With 0 bases removed from V and 6 bases from J, the gap between germline ends came to 17 bases. The CDR3 is 16 residues long. The CDR3: CASSVAGARRTDTQYF. For the CDR3, the DNA is TGTGCCAGCAGCGTAGCTGGGGCCCGGAGAACGGATACGCAGTATTTT.

This clonotype was counted many times. This sequence joins TRBV6-1 and TRBJ2-7; 7 bases fit TRBD1. This CDR3 comprises 16 residues. Trimming cost V 6 bases and J 3 bases; bases outside gene matches: 14. The germline V gene has CDR1 MNHNS and CDR2 SASEGT. DNA for the CDR3: TGTGCCAGCAGCCAATACTCTTGGGACAGCAACTACGAGCAGTACGTC. It encodes CASSQYSWDSNYEQYV.

This clonotype was detected a few times. The rearrangement uses TRBV21-1 and TRBJ2-7; TRBD1, the table's D call, lacks a check against the DNA. TRBV21-1 is a pseudogene. This CDR3 is 18 amino acids long. CDR3 loop: CASSKVCGTGRSQYEQYV. As DNA, the CDR3 is TGTGCCAGCAGCAAAGTTTGTGGGACAGGGCGTAGTCAGTACGAGCAGTACGTC.

The sample holds many counts of this clonotype. The chain links TRBV10-3 to TRBJ2-3; D call uncertain. CDR3 size: 13 residues. The germline V gene has CDR1 ENHRY and CDR2 SYGVKD. The V gene lost 8 bases and the J gene lost 4 bases, with 13 bases spanning the gap. The CDR3 sequence: CAIGQTDADTQYF. The DNA for the CDR3 is TGTGCCATCGGGCAGACTGACGCAGATACGCAGTATTTT.

This clonotype was seen repeatedly, ten times or more. This sequence joins TRBV10-3 and TRBJ2-7, with D perhaps given as TRBD1 or TRBD2 (5 bases each). The germline gives CDR1 ENHRY, CDR2 SYGVKD. The CDR3 has 14 residues. V was shortened by 3 bases and J by 0 bases, with 9 bases between the two germline ends. The DNA for the CDR3 is TGTGCCATCAGTGAAGCAGGGAGCTCCTACGAGCAGTACTTC. It encodes CAISEAGSSYEQYF.

This clonotype occurred many times. The rearrangement uses TRBV29-1 and TRBJ1-4; 11 bases line up with TRBD1. There are 13 residues in the CDR3. With V trimmed by 1 base and J by 8 bases, 0 bases remained unmatched. Per germline, CDR1 SQVTM and CDR2 ANQGSEA. CDR3 sequence: CSVEGTGGEKLFF. As DNA, the CDR3 is TGCAGCGTTGAAGGGACAGGGGGCGAAAAACTGTTTTTT.

The rearrangement uses TRBV29-1 and TRBJ1-1; no clear D. Trimming took off 6 bases at V and 1 base at J, with 12 bases between the two ends. CDR3 length equals 13 residues. The germline CDR1 and CDR2 sequences are SQVTM and ANQGSEA. This CDR3 is CSVPGRRNTEAFF. The CDR3 DNA reads TGCAGCGTACCAGGTCGGAGGAACACTGAAGCTTTCTTT. Complete variable domain (other parts from reference TRBV29-1 and TRBJ1-1): SAVISQKPSRDICQRGTSLTIQCQVDSQVTMMFWYRQQPGQSLTLIATANQGSEATYESGFVIDKFPISRPNLTFSTLTVSNMSPEDSSIYLCSVPGRRNTEAFFGQGTRLTVV.

The table lists this clonotype with many counts. CDR3 bases: TGTGCCAGCAGCTTGAGTCTGCGTAGCGGGACCGGGATTCAGTACTTC. It translates to CASSLSLRSGTGIQYF. The J gene is TRBJ2-4, the V gene TRBV5-5, with 8 nucleotides matching TRBD2. V lost 1 base to trimming and J lost 10 bases; unmatched junction nucleotides: 13. CDR1 is SGHKS, CDR2 YYEKEE, per germline (reference sequence). This CDR3 is 16 amino acids long.

This clonotype appeared many times. CDR3 region: CRGAGSPGNTIYF. The CDR3 DNA reads TGCAGGGGGGCAGGCAGTCCTGGAAACACCATATATTTT. V is TRBV20-1 and J is TRBJ1-3, with D maybe TRBD1 (6 bases). Germline V CDR1 and CDR2: DFQATT, SNEGSKA (reference sequence). This CDR3 has 13 amino acids.